The next 8 T cell receptor beta chains were all read from a single sample in a study of neurological immune-mediated disorders. One entry per CDR3 protein results from TCRdb running MiXCR on the 5' RACE reads. The sample holds nearly 60,000 distinct CDR3 sequences, around 3.4% seen once. Sequencing was performed on PBMCs. Receptor source: a woman between 55 and 75 years old with multiple sclerosis.

At least ten counts were recorded for this clonotype. The chain joins TRBV6-1 to TRBJ1-1; tentatively, D is TRBD1 (5 bases). The CDR3 loop spans 19 amino acids. Germline CDR1 reads MNHNS; CDR2 reads SASEGT. V lost 2 bases to trimming and J lost 0 bases, with 22 bases between them. DNA for the CDR3: TGTGCCAGCAGTGAAATAGGTCTAGGGGCCCGAACCCTGAACACTGAAGCTTTCTTT. It specifies CASSEIGLGARTLNTEAFF.

This clonotype was detected ten times or more. This chain links TRBV2 with TRBJ2-7, with 8 bases matching TRBD2. The junction had 6 bases not matched to a gene; V was cut back by 4 bases and J by 4 bases. The CDR3 has 14 amino acids. The germline CDR1 and CDR2 sequences are SNHLY and FYNNEI. The CDR3 protein is CASSAERGRYEQYF. Here the CDR3 DNA reads TGTGCCAGCAGTGCGGAGCGGGGGAGGTACGAGCAGTACTTC.

There are many counts of this clonotype. The genes are TRBV20-1 and TRBJ1-2; 9 bases align to TRBD1. This CDR3 has 12 amino acids. Germline V CDR1 and CDR2: DFQATT, SNEGSKA (reference sequence). Unmatched junction bases numbered 8, after V lost 7 bases and J lost 8 bases. CDR3 sequence reads: CSVAQGASGYTF. DNA of the CDR3: TGCAGTGTTGCACAGGGGGCTAGCGGCTACACCTTC.

This clonotype was seen many times. V and J are TRBV5-1 and TRBJ2-7; D unclear. The length of the CDR3 is 13 residues. Looked up from germline, CDR1 is SGHRS and CDR2 is YFSETQ. V was clipped by 1 base and J by 5 bases, with 10 bases between them. CDR3 in DNA: TGCGCCAGCAGCTTGTCAGGTTGGGACGAGCAGTACTTC. It is translated as CASSLSGWDEQYF.

This clonotype was counted ten times or more. The chain carries TRBV20-1 and TRBJ1-1, with TRBD1 matching 9 bases. The J segment lost 3 bases and the V segment lost 7 bases, leaving 6 bases of the junction unmatched. The CDR3 length is 13 residues. In germline, CDR1 is DFQATT, CDR2 SNEGSKA (reference sequence). The CDR3 DNA is TGCAGTGTGGGACAGGGAGTTTACACTGAAGCTTTCTTT. Translation gives CSVGQGVYTEAFF.

There are many counts of this clonotype. The CDR3 sequence is CSARGGSETQYF. CDR3 nucleotide sequence: TGCAGTGCTAGAGGAGGTTCTGAGACCCAGTACTTC. The chain employs TRBV20-1 and TRBJ2-5, with no clear D. Per germline, CDR1 DFQATT and CDR2 SNEGSKA (reference sequence). V was pared by 1 base and J by 5 bases, with 8 bases between. The CDR3 is 12 amino acids.

This clonotype has at least ten counts. The J gene is TRBJ2-6, the V gene TRBV20-1, with TRBD2 identical over 11 bases. Germline assignment: CDR1 DFQATT and CDR2 SNEGSKA (reference sequence). The CDR3 is 22 amino acids. With 0 bases clipped from V and 1 base from J, the junction kept 17 bases outside the gene matches. The DNA of the CDR3 is TGCAGTGCTAGAGATTACCCCGGCAGGGGTCCTAGCGGGGGGTCTGGGGCCAACGTCCTGACTTTC. It is translated as CSARDYPGRGPSGGSGANVLTF.

This clonotype was picked up many times. The rearrangement joins TRBV20-1 to TRBJ1-4, with D tentatively TRBD1 (5 bases). Looked up from germline, CDR1 is DFQATT and CDR2 is SNEGSKA (reference sequence). V dropped 0 bases and J dropped 8 bases, with 16 bases sitting between them. This CDR3 is 15 amino acids long. The CDR3 protein is CSARDPGGGNEKLFF. CDR3 sequence (DNA): TGCAGTGCTAGAGATCCCGGGGGAGGGAACGAAAAACTGTTTTTT.